The text below deals with one T cell receptor (beta chain). Its antigen is currently unknown. The data were obtained in a study of T cell repertoires in cytomegalovirus infection. The overall study: CMV epitopes used comprised recently identified HLA-C-restricted ones and well-studied HLA-B-restricted ones. Indications came from public TCR beta signatures; they pointed to CMV infection and to a matching HLA type. General study results and limits: The study identified carriers of CMV plus the relevant HLA from cumulative public TCR beta family frequency. In two of eight donors, the top clonotype was HLA-C-restricted CMV-specific.

Germline loops: CDR1 MNHNS, CDR2 SASEGT. The CDR3 extends over 16 amino acids. The V end was cut by 4 bases, the J end by 0 bases, with 13 bases between. TCRdb re-called the reads through MiXCR, storing one row per CDR3 protein. The data hold 650,000 to 850,000 distinct CDR3 sequences, with almost 30% observed a single time. The TCR originated in a human donor in good health (CMV status not recorded). Some clones in this sample may be carry-over from other donors' samples. The input for sequencing was cultured CD8+ T cells from PBMCs, taken from culture after CMV antigen stimulation. The J gene is TRBJ1-5, the V gene TRBV6-1; no clear D gene. The CDR3 here is CASSVPGSNSNQPQHF. The CDR3 nucleotides are TGTGCCAGCAGTGTACCGGGAAGTAATAGCAATCAGCCCCAGCATTTT.